This TCR beta chain was obtained from a study of blood T cells in healthy people across ages (dated by TCRdb to about 2015). Describing the broader study: Template switching captured roughly one uniquely barcoded TCR beta cDNA molecule per two T cells in model experiments. Using deep sequencing normalized with unique cDNA molecular identifiers, the study measured how TCR beta repertoire diversity changes with age. The donors were divided into four age groups: young (average around 15 years), middle-aged (under 40), aged (about 60) and long-lived (approximately 74). Using the same blood draw, the study looked at two additional independent replicas of 1 million unique cDNA reads for two donors, one aged 18 to 29 and the other aged 80 or older. Results the study describes overall, beyond this receptor: Since profiling was done on bulk unsorted PBMCs, naive and antigen-experienced compartments could not be conclusively compared. Estimates of total diversity from one million sequenced T cells were regarded as lower bounds and underestimates. Compared with the aged group, the long-lived group had more naive CD4+ T cells, fewer expanded clones and increased TCR diversity, a pattern suggesting age selection. Because donor CMV infection status was unknown, age-related changes in expanded clonotypes were potentially confounded. As age increased, observed TCR beta diversity per million T cells dropped in a roughly linear way, and a significant reduction was already evident by age 40. There was a strong correlation between observed TCR beta diversity and the percentage of naive T cells measured by flow cytometry.

A note on this clonotype: It lacks a known antigen. No per-base quality is available; no much larger clone lies one base away.

V is clipped by 3 bases and J by 5 bases, and the sequence between their germline boundaries is 8 bases long. From a lookup of the germline V gene (reference sequence), CDR1 and CDR2 are LGHDT and YNNKEL. Spanning cysteine to phenylalanine, the CDR3 consists of 13 amino acids. Only the CDR3 region is kept as DNA, spanning 39 bases read in frame from base 1. The library was made by 5' RACE. The instrument was an Illumina HiSeq 2500. A second about 7 to 11 cycle PCR used a sample-barcoded 5' primer and a J-beta primer mix. Each TCR beta cDNA molecule received a unique molecular identifier from a template-switch 5' adaptor carrying 12 random nucleotides. At least 3 million CDR3-containing paired-end reads were obtained from each sample. The Mint cDNA synthesis kit, primed by a TRBC-specific oligonucleotide, was used to synthesize first-strand cDNA from all RNA. After uracil-DNA glycosylase treatment, a first 18-cycle PCR used universal primers M1SS and BC2_uni_R on all cDNA. In the authors' own workflow: For normalization, 1 million high-quality reads, each with a distinct molecular identifier, were randomly selected from each sample. Reads sharing molecular identifiers were discarded rather than binned into consensus sequences. MiTCR, run with a Q25 quality threshold and the strictest error-elimination algorithm, handled CDR3 identification, clonotype clustering and error correction. Lower-bound total TCR beta diversity was estimated with a nonparametric unseen species model using Euler transformation. In TCRdb, the public reads were trimmed at Q25 with fastp and aligned with MiXCR, with productive beta chains retained. Entries that share a CDR3 protein sequence are merged under the most common genes and DNA. These V and J calls are TCRdb output, not the study's own analysis. This sample has 800,000 to 1,300,000 distinct CDR3 sequences in its table, and approximately 25% of those were observed once. Around 0.75% of the sample goes to the ten largest clones.

The 39 donors, aged 6 to 90 years, were systemically healthy Caucasian individuals from Russia. Around 9.9 milliliters of peripheral blood were collected from each donor into EDTA-treated Vacutainer tubes. Ficoll-Paque density-gradient centrifugation was used to isolate PBMCs, with at least 6 million per sample. Total RNA, at least 6 micrograms per sample, was extracted from PBMCs with Trizol reagent. The percentages of naive CD45RAhigh/CD27high T cells were determined by flow cytometry on a PBMC aliquot from every donor. This sample also appeared in a second study, on T cells of mothers and their children. According to the second study: Donors were nine systemically healthy Caucasian individuals: three mothers and their six children. cDNA synthesis used all of the extracted RNA, with approximately 1.4 ug of RNA in each 15 ul reaction. In the second PCR, sample barcodes and 2-4 random nucleotides were introduced via the M1S primer. Each mother yielded over 8.5 million TCR beta CDR3 reads and each child 2.5 million to 3.5 million reads. TCR recombination output is similarly shaped by thymic selection in related and unrelated pairs, with a minor effect exerted by inherited differences. Related mother-child pairs always showed normalized repertoire overlap that was slightly higher than in unrelated mother-child pairs, though the difference was never significant. No persistent microchimeric T cell clones were found, with a detection sensitivity of approximately 100 clones per million clonotypes. To look for features that set related mother-child pairs apart from unrelated individuals, the researchers ran deep NGS to compare the TCR beta repertoires of mothers and children. On average, the children were 11 +/- 4 years old, while the mothers were roughly 36 +/- 4 years old. Libraries were sequenced on Illumina HiSeq 2000 with 100+100 nt paired-end reads after adapter ligation with NEBNext reagents. Mother and child libraries were prepared a month apart and sequenced in separate runs to prevent cross-contamination. For each donor, somewhere between about 450,000 and 2,100,000 distinct TCR beta clonotypes were identified. Naive TCR beta clonotypes were estimated from low-frequency clonotypes matched to each donor's FACS-determined naive share, without sorting.

The receptor chain draws on TRBV3-1 and TRBJ2-4; the D segment cannot be called with confidence. The sample comprised blood. The receptor's source is a girl aged 2-10 years in good health. Here the CDR3 is given as CASSQLTENIQYF. The nucleotide sequence is given as TGTGCCAGCAGCCAGCTAACAGAAAACATTCAGTACTTC.